A single sample is the source of the 4 T cell receptor beta chains below, sequenced in a study of T-cell memory formation after mild COVID-19. TCRdb analysed the 5' RACE reads with MiXCR anew, one entry per CDR3 protein. The sample shows fewer than 650,000 distinct CDR3 sequences, about 20% of them seen only once. Material: PBMCs or a T cell subset sorted from them (not recorded which). The origin of the receptors is an adult woman who had mild COVID-19 (a few samples of this study predate the infection). Cell type and time point are not known.

The V call is TRBV25-1, the J call TRBJ2-7, with TRBD2 matching over 7 bases. The length of the CDR3 is 14 residues. With 4 bases clipped from V and 5 bases from J, the junction kept 8 bases outside the gene matches. From germline, CDR1 is MGHDK and CDR2 SYGVNS. CDR3 nucleotides: TGTGCCAGCAGTGTCGGACTAGATAGCGACGAGCAGTACTTC. This translates into CASSVGLDSDEQYF.

In its sample, this clonotype was seen a few times. This sequence joins TRBV24-1 and TRBJ2-1; TRBD2 agrees at 10 bases. Germline V gene lookup returns CDR1 KGHDR and CDR2 SFDVKD. This CDR3 is built from 18 residues. Unmatched junction bases numbered 17, after V lost 4 bases and J lost 9 bases. CDR3 in amino acids: CATSDSSRAGGAPGEQFF. CDR3 bases: TGTGCCACCAGTGACTCCTCAAGAGCGGGGGGGGCCCCGGGTGAGCAGTTCTTC.

About this clonotype itself: The junction and the germline gene differ at one end; a read error may be behind it. The chain is built from TRBV9 and TRBJ2-1; perhaps TRBD1 as D (5 bases). This CDR3 comprises 15 residues. Germline V gene sequence: CDR1 SGDLS, CDR2 YYNGEE. The CDR3 spells CASSVGPGSFNEQFF. The DNA of the CDR3 is TGTGCCAGCAGCGTAGGACCAGGGTCCTTCAATGAGCAGTTCTTC. Full variable domain (remainder filled in from reference TRBV9 and TRBJ2-1): DSGVTQTPKHLITATGQRVTLRCSPRSGDLSVYWYQQSLDQGLQFLIQYYNGEERAKGNILERFSAQQFPDLHSELNLSSLELGDSALYFCASSVGPGSFNEQFFGPGTRLTVL.

This clonotype was seen a few times. The chain couples TRBV7-3 to TRBJ1-2; D is possibly TRBD1 (6 bases). This CDR3 comprises 13 residues. Germline assignment: CDR1 SGHTA and CDR2 FQGTGA. With 5 bases removed from V and 4 bases from J, the gap between germline ends came to 11 bases. The CDR3 region has the DNA TGTGCCAGCAGCCGGACAGTCGGCTATGGCTACACCTTC. Translation: CASSRTVGYGYTF.